A single T cell receptor beta chain is shown here with its context. What it binds is unknown. These data originate in a study of shared clonotypes between healthy human individuals. Broader study findings: Clonotype sharing across several donors was observed for about 5.5% of naive CD4 clonotypes.

The repertoire was sequenced with immunoSEQ multiplex PCR; TCRdb's copy has only in-frame clones and lacks some. The sample contains 2 million to 2.5 million clones, nearly 97% of which appear only once. V lost 3 bases and J lost 0, with 11 bases in between. The CDR3 totals 16 residues. CDR1 is KGHSH, CDR2 LQKENI, per germline. The donors, all of them Caucasian adults, lived in Nashville, Tennessee. The TCR originated in a man younger than 30 in good health. V gene TRBV18 combines with J gene TRBJ2-2; unclear D gene. Sequencing was performed on naive CD4+ T cells sorted from blood. The subset is: CD45RA+ positively selected. DNA of the CDR3: TGTGCCAGCTCACCCTCGGACGGCGCGAACACCGGGGAGCTGTTTTTT. Protein: CASSPSDGANTGELFF.